The T cell receptor beta chain described here comes from a study of shared clonotypes between healthy human individuals (TCRdb year 2020). Some background on the complete study: The cohort comprised a couple of women and a few men aged 18 to 49 years. Per donor, three plates each were used for CD4 naive and CD4 memory, two for CD8 naive, and one for CD8 memory. To estimate repertoire size and how much clonotypes are shared between individuals, the study performed deep sequencing of blood TCR repertoires from 4 to 6 healthy adults. Different laboratories and diverse techniques were used to prepare libraries and sequence TCR repertoires, to increase sequencing depth and limit assay-specific biases. Per donor, leukapheresis produced somewhere between about 0.9 and 9.5 billion PBMCs.

The paper's findings and limits, for the study overall: Sharing across several donors was observed for 5% to 6.5% of naive CD4, 3% to 3.5% of naive CD8, 2% to 2.5% of memory CD4, and around 0.4% of memory CD8 clonotypes. Naive subsets generally had larger estimated clonotype richness than memory subsets did. The small number of donors limited the genetic and exposure-history diversity represented. Sampling was restricted to blood, and TCR repertoires in tissue are likely to differ from TCR repertoires in blood. Based on pairwise subsampling, the degree of clonotype sharing among donors was expected to be affected by sequencing depth. Clonotypes shared by all four sorted-subset donors showed higher generation probabilities than non-shared clonotypes. Even with the large sequencing depth, rarefaction of the sorted-subset datasets indicated that sequencing was incomplete.

Per the germline V gene, WSHSY is the CDR1 and SAAADI is the CDR2. V and J lose 0 bases and 6 bases, and a span of 9 bases separates them. The cysteine opens and the phenylalanine closes a CDR3 of 14 amino acids. Solely the CDR3 DNA is kept, with 42 bases framed from the first base. Donors were healthy HIV-negative adults with no recently reported acute infections or vaccinations. Every donor was a Caucasian adult living in Nashville, Tennessee, USA. CD4+ T cells were enriched by magnetic negative selection; naive cells were then positively selected on CD45RA, and the negative fraction formed the memory subset. Blood was collected by leukapheresis, and PBMCs were isolated by Ficoll-Histopaque density gradient centrifugation and then cryopreserved in liquid nitrogen vapor phase. Analytical flow cytometry was used to check the purity and quantity of every magnetically sorted T cell population. Genomic DNA was isolated from every sorted fraction and measured by UV absorbance on a Nanodrop 2000c.

TCR CDR3 regions were amplified from genomic DNA by multiplex PCR using the deep immunoSEQ assay. Extracted genomic DNA from each cell subset was spread evenly across all wells of several immunoSEQ 96-well plates, with each plate serving as a replicate. Each replicate PCR for sorted subsets received about 200 ng genomic DNA, equal to about 30,000 T cell genomes. The purified libraries were quantified using a Qubit 3.0 fluorometer, sized with a Bioanalyzer 2100, and then quantified again using the KAPA Library Quantification kit. Every immunoSEQ 96-well plate was sequenced on a separate single-read 150-cycle Illumina NextSeq 550 flow cell. The authors' analysis ran thus. Because the immunoSEQ output held only junctional sequences and lacked quality scores, the filtering could not match the filtering applied to full-length reads. To assign V/J genes and CDR3, sequences were annotated using PyIR, a Python wrapper for IgBLAST v1.9, with IMGT germline references. Reads were removed for weak V/J assignments (E-value above 1e-6), missing CDR3, stop codons, out-of-frame junctions, or ambiguous translated residues. V3J clonotypes were defined as sequences sharing the same inferred V gene, J gene, and CDR3 amino acid sequence. Percentage overlap between repertoires was computed as shared unique clonotypes divided by the size of the smaller repertoire. Three approaches were used to assess repertoire richness: RTK rarefaction, the Chao1 estimator, and Recon v2.1 estimates of unobserved clonotypes. Generation probabilities were computed with OLGA for all TCRbeta clonotypes obtained by the gDNA method from several donors. TCRdb provides this immuneACCESS table in a form limited to in-frame rearrangements. Some clones are lacking; in checked studies, under half of them reflect an unresolved V gene, and why the rest are absent is not known. That table is the source of V, J and clone size, and D and trimming were worked out from the DNA. Here the sample has over a million clones; roughly 80% occur a single time. Less than 1.5% of the sample is in the top ten clones.

Comment on this clone: Its recognized antigen is unknown. No quality values exist for individual bases; no much larger clone is one base distant.

Sequencing was performed on memory CD4+ T cells sorted from blood. The meaning of the sample's cell subset or site label: CD45RA-negative fraction. Here the chain combines TRBV10-2 and TRBJ2-1, with the D call perhaps TRBD1 or TRBD2, each one matching 5 bases. The sequence derives from a man aged 18-30 years in good health. DNA sequence: TGCGCCAGCAGTGAGTCGGGACGCAGCAATGAGCAGTTCTTC. Its coded protein is CASSESGRSNEQFF.